These T cell receptor beta chains were read from a single sample in a study of human T cells and chemical hapten exposure. TCRdb re-called the RACE reads with MiXCR, one entry per CDR3 protein. Altogether about 89,000 distinct CDR3 sequences are present, 10% to 13% being singletons, with the ten largest covering 2.5% to 4%. Sample: whole blood, taken in connection with sensitization to the hapten diphenylcyclopropenone (DPC). The source of these receptors is a woman between 55 and 75 years old with alopecia areata. Some clones in this sample may be carry-over from other donors' samples. Both conserved end residues are part of each CDR3. A D gene is named only where the DNA matches it firmly. Rows may omit the clone size; those that give it use once, few, many or a size class.

cdr3_nt,cdr3_aa,d_call,j_call,clone_size,v_call
TGTGCCAGCAGCATGCTAGCGACTGAAGCTTTCTTT,CASSMLATEAFF,-,TRBJ1-1,few,TRBV7-9
TGCAGTGCTCGGACAGGGAACCACCTTATCTATGGCTACACCTTC,CSARTGNHLIYGYTF,TRBD1,TRBJ1-2,few,TRBV20-1
TGTGCCAGCAGCTTCGGATCCGAGACCCAGTACTTC,CASSFGSETQYF,-,TRBJ2-5,few,TRBV7-6
TGCGCCAGCAGCCAAGATGGTCGGGGGACAAAACACATTCAGTACTTC,CASSQDGRGTKHIQYF,-,TRBJ2-4,few,TRBV4-1
TGTGCCAGCTCACCTAGTGAGGGCGACGGCTACACCTTC,CASSPSEGDGYTF,-,TRBJ1-2,many,TRBV18
TGCAGTGCTAGAGCCGAGTACAATGAGCAGTTCTTC,CSARAEYNEQFF,-,TRBJ2-1,many,TRBV20-1
TGTGCCTCGGGGGATACTTCTCCTTCCTACGAGCAGTACTTC,CASGDTSPSYEQYF,-,TRBJ2-7,few,TRBV30
TGTGCCAGCAGCAACGGATTCCTGGATTTGGAGACCCAGTACTTC,CASSNGFLDLETQYF,-,TRBJ2-5,few,TRBV6-2/TRBV6-3
TGCGCCAGCAGCTTCAGGGTGGAGAATTCACCCCTCCACTTT,CASSFRVENSPLHF,-,TRBJ1-6,many,TRBV5-1
TGTGCCAGCAGCTTACAGGGTACTGGAAACACCATATATTTT,CASSLQGTGNTIYF,-,TRBJ1-3,few,TRBV7-9
TGCAGTGCTAGATATGACAGTTTTCAGTACTTC,CSARYDSFQYF,-,TRBJ2-5,-,TRBV20-1
TGTGCCAGTAGTATTCTGGGCCCTCGTCAGCCCCAGCATTTT,CASSILGPRQPQHF,-,TRBJ1-5,many,TRBV19
TGTGCCAGCAGTTTCAATAGCGGGGGGGCCCCCAATGAGCAGTTCTTC,CASSFNSGGAPNEQFF,TRBD2,TRBJ2-1,many,TRBV12-3/TRBV12-4
TGTGCCAGCAGCTTAGTCGGTTGGGGGACAGGGGCCTACGAGCAGTACTTC,CASSLVGWGTGAYEQYF,TRBD1,TRBJ2-7,many,TRBV11-2
TGTGCCAGCTCACCAATGGCAGGGAGCGGACAGCCCCAGCATTTT,CASSPMAGSGQPQHF,-,TRBJ1-5,-,TRBV18
TGTGCCACCAGCAGAGGATGGGAGACCCAGTACTTC,CATSRGWETQYF,-,TRBJ2-5,many,TRBV15
TGCGCCAGCAGCCTTGACAAACGGGTGGAGCTGTTTTTT,CASSLDKRVELFF,-,TRBJ2-2,many,TRBV5-1
TGCGCCAGCAATGGCGGGCCAAACCCAGATACGCAGTATTTT,CASNGGPNPDTQYF,-,TRBJ2-3,-,TRBV5-1
TGCAGCGCGAGGCCCCTCCAAGAGACCCAGTACTTC,CSARPLQETQYF,-,TRBJ2-5,-,TRBV29-1
TGTGCCAGCAGCCAAGAGACGACAGCAATCTATGGCTACACCTTC,CASSQETTAIYGYTF,-,TRBJ1-2,many,TRBV4-2
TGTGCCAGCAGCGTTATAGCGGGGGGCTCCTACAATGAGCAGTTCTTC,CASSVIAGGSYNEQFF,TRBD2,TRBJ2-1,few,TRBV9
TGTGGCATCACAAGGGCTAACTATGGCTACACCTTC,CGITRANYGYTF,-,TRBJ1-2,few,TRBV10-3
TGTGCCAGCAGTTACTCGCAAGGGGCACCCTACGAGCAGTACTTC,CASSYSQGAPYEQYF,-,TRBJ2-7,many,TRBV6-5
TGTGCCAGCAGCTTAGCACTCCCGTATGGCTACACCTTC,CASSLALPYGYTF,-,TRBJ1-2,many,TRBV7-9
TGCAGTGCCCCGGGGGAGAGCTCCTACAATGAGCAGTTCTTC,CSAPGESSYNEQFF,-,TRBJ2-1,many,TRBV20-1
TGTGCCAGCAGTGAGGCTTCCTACAATGAGCAGTTCTTC,CASSEASYNEQFF,-,TRBJ2-1,few,TRBV2
TGTGCCAGCAGCCCTTCACAGGGCCTAGAGGAGCTGTTTTTT,CASSPSQGLEELFF,-,TRBJ2-2,many,TRBV3-1
TGTGCCACCGGTCAGGAACATGAGCAGTTCTTC,CATGQEHEQFF,-,TRBJ2-1,many,TRBV24-1
TGTGCCAGCACCCCACGCGGGGGAAGCTCCTACAATGAGCAGTTCTTC,CASTPRGGSSYNEQFF,TRBD2,TRBJ2-1,-,TRBV2
TGCAGTGCTAGCGGGAGGGGGAATCAGCCCCAGCATTTT,CSASGRGNQPQHF,-,TRBJ1-5,-,TRBV20-1
TGTGCCACCAGCAGAGACAGGGGGATAGGGGAGCAGTACTTC,CATSRDRGIGEQYF,TRBD1,TRBJ2-7,few,TRBV15
TGTGCCAGCAGTACAGGTGGTGATCAGCCCCAGCATTTT,CASSTGGDQPQHF,-,TRBJ1-5,many,TRBV12-3/TRBV12-4
TGCAGCGTTGGAGACCGGGACAGGGGGCTCTATGGCTACACCTTC,CSVGDRDRGLYGYTF,TRBD1,TRBJ1-2,few,TRBV29-1
TGTGCCAGCAGCCAAGAACAGGGAGATACGCAGTATTTT,CASSQEQGDTQYF,-,TRBJ2-3,many,TRBV7-6
TGCGCCAGCAGCTTGGCCACAGGGTACTTCAATGAGCAGTTCTTC,CASSLATGYFNEQFF,-,TRBJ2-1,-,TRBV5-1
TGTGCCAGCAGTGATCGGGGGGACAGGGGGATATTTGAAGCTTTCTTT,CASSDRGDRGIFEAFF,TRBD1,TRBJ1-1,many,TRBV6-1
TGTGCCAGCAGTCTCGGTCTGATGAACACTGAAGCTTTCTTT,CASSLGLMNTEAFF,-,TRBJ1-1,many,TRBV7-6
TGTGCCAGCAGTTTGACAGCGGATCAGCCCCAGCATTTT,CASSLTADQPQHF,-,TRBJ1-5,many,TRBV27
TGTGCCAGCAGCCTAACCCATGGGGGACACTACAATGAGCAGTTCTTC,CASSLTHGGHYNEQFF,-,TRBJ2-1,few,TRBV7-2
TGTGCCAGCAGCTTAGAAGGGCAACTCCCACATTCACCCCTCCACTTT,CASSLEGQLPHSPLHF,-,TRBJ1-6,many,TRBV13
TGTGCCAGCAGTTGGAGGGGAGAGGCGAACAATTACAATGAGCAGTTCTTC,CASSWRGEANNYNEQFF,-,TRBJ2-1,-,TRBV6-5
TGCAGCGTTGTCCGGGGGGGCGAACAGACCCAGTACTTC,CSVVRGGEQTQYF,TRBD2,TRBJ2-5,-,TRBV29-1
TGTGCCAGCAGTTACTCGACATGGGACATTGAAGCTTTCTTT,CASSYSTWDIEAFF,-,TRBJ1-1,-,TRBV6-5
TGTGCCAGCAGCGTGACCGGGACGTCCCCCAACTTC,CASSVTGTSPNF,-,TRBJ2-1,-,TRBV9
TGCGCCAGCAGCGAGGGACAGAACAATGAGCAGTTCTTC,CASSEGQNNEQFF,TRBD1,TRBJ2-1,few,TRBV5-1
TGTGCCAGCAGCTTATCGTCAGGCCTAGATACGCAGTATTTT,CASSLSSGLDTQYF,-,TRBJ2-3,-,TRBV7-6